Below are 12 T cell receptor beta chains sequenced from a single sample in a study of cytomegalovirus exposure and HLA in healthy donors (dated by TCRdb to about 2017). Library construction relied on the immunoSEQ multiplex PCR assay. For the multiplex PCR, a mixture combining 60 forward primers for TCR Vbeta segments and 13 reverse primers for TCR Jbeta segments was used. Here the immuneACCESS table is served through TCRdb, limited to in-frame sequences with V and J called. Missing clones are a known gap in these copies; in checked studies unresolved V genes cover under half, and the rest lacks a known reason. The sample table shows about 110,000 clones, and roughly 80% are seen once. The ten most abundant clones make up roughly 1.5% of the sample. Sequencing was performed on PBMCs. The origin of the receptors is a man aged 50 or older in good health and CMV-seronegative.

The J gene is TRBJ1-2, the V gene TRBV10-3, with TRBD1 identical over 7 bases. The ends lost 10 bases at V and 3 bases at J; junction bases unmatched: 5. CDR3 length: 12 amino acids. Germline V CDR1 and CDR2: ENHRY, SYGVKD. In DNA form, the CDR3 reads TGTGCCACTCGACAGGGAGACTATGGCTACACCTTC. Protein sequence: CATRQGDYGYTF.

The V and J genes are TRBV5-6 and TRBJ1-1; D is undetermined. CDR3 length: 15 residues. The V end lost 0 bases, the J end lost 4 bases, and 13 bases lay between the germline ends. Germline V gene sequence: CDR1 SGHDT, CDR2 YYEEEE. The CDR3 protein is CASSLAAARSTEAFF. DNA for the CDR3: TGTGCCAGCAGCTTGGCCGCGGCTCGGAGCACTGAAGCTTTCTTT.

The chain joins TRBV5-5 to TRBJ2-1, with TRBD2 matching 10 bases. The CDR3 sequence is 15 residues long. V shed 4 bases, J shed 8 bases, and the junction held 9 bases outside the gene matches. From germline, CDR1 is SGHKS and CDR2 YYEKEE (reference sequence). The CDR3 region has the DNA TGTGCCAGCAGCCGTTCCAGCGGGGGGGCCCATGAGCAGTTCTTC. It translates to CASSRSSGGAHEQFF. Filled out from reference TRBV5-5 and TRBJ2-1, the complete variable domain reads DAGVTQSPTHLIKTRGQQVTLRCSPISGHKSVSWYQQVLGQGPQFIFQYYEKEERGRGNFPDRFSARQFPNYSSELNVNALLLGDSALYLCASSRSSGGAHEQFFGPGTRLTVL.

V and J are TRBV2 and TRBJ1-6; D not certain. V lost 7 bases and J lost 7, with 17 bases in between. The CDR3 totals 15 residues. The V gene's germline CDR1 is SNHLY and CDR2 FYNNEI. CDR3 sequence reads: CASTLTPGLNSPLHF. The CDR3 bases are TGTGCCAGCACCTTGACTCCGGGGTTGAATTCACCCCTCCACTTT.

The V and J genes are TRBV7-8 and TRBJ2-5, with D tentatively TRBD1 (6 bases). Germline V lookup: CDR1 SGHVS, CDR2 FQNEAQ. This CDR3 is built from 16 residues. With 0 bases removed from V and 3 bases from J, the gap between germline ends came to 14 bases. The CDR3, as DNA: TGTGCCAGCAGCTTAGCCTCCACAGGGCTAAAAGAGACCCAGTACTTC. Its translation: CASSLASTGLKETQYF.

To note about this clone: This same CDR3 is encoded by further DNA sequences in the sample. The V gene is TRBV30, the J gene TRBJ1-4; perhaps TRBD1 as D (5 bases). The ends were cut back, 7 bases at V and 4 bases at J, with 16 bases in the middle. Germline-derived CDR1 and CDR2 are GTSNPN and SVGIG (reference sequence). CDR3 size: 14 residues. CDR3 DNA: TGTGCCTACCGACGCGGGGGGATTAATGAAAAACTGTTTTTT. It specifies CAYRRGGINEKLFF. Variable domain in full (rest from reference TRBV30 and TRBJ1-4): SQTIHQWPATLVQPVGSPLSLECTVEGTSNPNLYWYRQAAGRGLQLLFYSVGIGQISSEVPQNLSASRPQDRQFILSSKKLLLSDSGFYLCAYRRGGINEKLFFGSGTQLSVL.

The rearrangement uses TRBV6-1 and TRBJ1-6; perhaps TRBD1 as D (6 bases). V was clipped by 5 bases and J by 7 bases, with 15 bases between them. Germline lookup yields CDR1 MNHNS and CDR2 SASEGT. CDR3 length: 15 residues. CDR3 in amino acids: CASSTFGGPNSPLHF. The CDR3 nucleotides are TGTGCCAGCAGTACTTTTGGGGGCCCAAATTCACCCCTCCACTTT.

This clone was counted a few times. The rearrangement links TRBV19 to TRBJ1-6; 7 bases match TRBD1. The V and J ends lost 5 bases and 15 bases, in that order; junction bases with no gene match: 10. The CDR3 has 13 residues. The V gene's germline CDR1 is LNHDA and CDR2 SQIVND (reference sequence). In DNA form, the CDR3 reads TGTGCCAGTAGTGCGACAGCCAGGGGGGACCTCCACTTT. Its translation is CASSATARGDLHF.

V is TRBV14 and J is TRBJ2-7, with D tentatively TRBD1 (5 bases). CDR3 length: 17 amino acids. The germline gives CDR1 SGHDN, CDR2 FVKESK. Deletions cut 3 bases from V and 2 bases from J, with 20 bases between. DNA for the CDR3: TGTGCCAGCAGCCACCAGGACATTTTCTCGAAGACCTACGAGCAGTACGTC. This encodes CASSHQDIFSKTYEQYV.

This clone was detected once. This rearrangement joins TRBV7-2 to TRBJ1-1, with D unresolved. Trimming took off 2 bases at V and 1 base at J, with 5 bases between the two ends. The CDR3 is made up of 13 amino acids. Germline lookup yields CDR1 SGHTA and CDR2 FQGNSA. The DNA for the CDR3 is TGTGCCAGCAGCTTAACTAGGAACACTGAAGCTTTCTTT. Translated, it gives CASSLTRNTEAFF.

The rearrangement joins TRBV2 to TRBJ2-5; 7 bases map to TRBD1. With V trimmed by 3 bases and J by 9 bases, 10 bases remained unmatched. The CDR3 extends over 14 amino acids. The V gene's germline CDR1 is SNHLY and CDR2 FYNNEI. CDR3 DNA: TGTGCCAGCAGTGACAGGGGCGTCCAGGGGGCCCAGTACTTC. As protein: CASSDRGVQGAQYF.

This CDR3 is CASRGGRESSYNEQFF. The CDR3 nucleotides are TGTGCCAGCAGGGGGGGACGGGAAAGCTCCTACAATGAGCAGTTCTTC. V usage is TRBV7-2 and J usage is TRBJ2-1; maybe TRBD2 (6 bases). The CDR3 is 16 amino acids. The V end lost 6 bases, the J end lost 0 bases, and 15 bases lay between the germline ends. The germline V gene has CDR1 SGHTA and CDR2 FQGNSA.